The T cell receptor (beta chain) under discussion was sequenced for a study of shared clonotypes between healthy human individuals. Study outcomes and limitations: Sorted-subset sequencing, rarefaction showed, was incomplete despite large depth.

Produced via immunoSEQ multiplex PCR; TCRdb's table is partial and in-frame only. The profile shows about 320,000 clones, 80% to 90% of them singletons. The CDR3 spans 14 residues. The V gene lost 7 bases and the J gene lost 1 base, with 13 bases spanning the gap. Per germline, CDR1 MNHEY and CDR2 SVGAGI. This clone was counted once. Antigen specificity is unknown. The genes are TRBV6-5 and TRBJ1-1; D might be TRBD1 (6 bases). Material: memory CD8+ T cells sorted from blood. Subset described: CD45RO+ cells pooled with CCR7-negative TemRA cells. The origin of this receptor is a man younger than 30 in good health. This CDR3 reads CASKADSSNTEAFF. In DNA form, the CDR3 reads TGTGCCAGCAAAGCGGACAGTTCGAACACTGAAGCTTTCTTT.